This T cell receptor (beta chain) was sequenced in a study of radiotherapy plus CTLA-4 blockade in lung cancer. V lost 5 bases, J lost 0 bases, and 8 bases lay in between. Germline CDR1 SEHNR, CDR2 FQNEAQ (reference sequence). CDR3 length: 14 residues. The assay was immunoSEQ multiplex PCR, and TCRdb's table has in-frame clones only and misses some. In the table there are 45,000 or so clones, 70% to 80% of which are singletons. Each patient with chemo-refractory metastatic non-small-cell lung cancer was treated with focal radiation plus CTLA-4 blockade using ipilimumab. The chain joins TRBV7-9 to TRBJ1-3, with TRBD1 as a possible D gene (5 bases). This clonotype originated in a human donor with non-small cell lung cancer who had stable disease on radiotherapy plus ipilimumab. Material: peripheral blood, obtained from a patient treated with radiotherapy plus ipilimumab. The CDR3 reads CASSAGLSGNTIYF. For the CDR3, the DNA is TGTGCCAGCAGCGCGGGACTCTCTGGAAACACCATATATTTT.